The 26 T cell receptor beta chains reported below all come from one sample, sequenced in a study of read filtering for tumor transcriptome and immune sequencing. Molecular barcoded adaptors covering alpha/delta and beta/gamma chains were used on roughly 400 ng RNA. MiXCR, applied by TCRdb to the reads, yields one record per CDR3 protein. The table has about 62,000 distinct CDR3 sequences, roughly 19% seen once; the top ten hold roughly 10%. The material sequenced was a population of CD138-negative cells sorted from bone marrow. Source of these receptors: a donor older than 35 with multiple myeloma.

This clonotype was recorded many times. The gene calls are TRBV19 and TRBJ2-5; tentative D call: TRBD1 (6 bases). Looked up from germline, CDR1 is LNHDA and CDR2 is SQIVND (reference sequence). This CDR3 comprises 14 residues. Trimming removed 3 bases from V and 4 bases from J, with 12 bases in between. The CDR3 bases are TGTGCCAGTAGTATGGGGGCCAGGACAGAGACCCAGTACTTC. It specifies CASSMGARTETQYF.

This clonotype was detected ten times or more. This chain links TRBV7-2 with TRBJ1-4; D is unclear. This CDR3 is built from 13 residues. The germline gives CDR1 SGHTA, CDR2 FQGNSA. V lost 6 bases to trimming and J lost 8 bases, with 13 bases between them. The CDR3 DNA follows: TGTGCCAGCAGTTTGGCCGGGGTCGAAAAACTGTTTTTT. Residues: CASSLAGVEKLFF.

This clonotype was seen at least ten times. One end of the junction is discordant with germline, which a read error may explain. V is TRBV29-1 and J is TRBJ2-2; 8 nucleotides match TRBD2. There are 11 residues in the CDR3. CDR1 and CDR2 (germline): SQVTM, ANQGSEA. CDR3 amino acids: CAGGDTGELFF. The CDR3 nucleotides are TGTGCCGGGGGGGACACCGGGGAGCTGTTTTTT.

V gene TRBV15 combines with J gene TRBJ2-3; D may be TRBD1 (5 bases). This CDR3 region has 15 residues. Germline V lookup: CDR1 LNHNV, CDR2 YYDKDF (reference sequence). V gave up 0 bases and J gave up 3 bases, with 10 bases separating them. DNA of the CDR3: TGTGCCACCAGCAGAGATGGGGCTAGAACAGATACGCAGTATTTT. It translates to CATSRDGARTDTQYF.

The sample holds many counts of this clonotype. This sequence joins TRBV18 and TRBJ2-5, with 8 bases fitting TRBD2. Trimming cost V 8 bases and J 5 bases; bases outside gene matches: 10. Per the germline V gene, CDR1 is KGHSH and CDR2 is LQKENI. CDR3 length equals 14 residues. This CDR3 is CASQTSVEVETQYF. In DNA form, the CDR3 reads TGTGCCAGCCAGACTAGCGTGGAGGTTGAGACCCAGTACTTC.

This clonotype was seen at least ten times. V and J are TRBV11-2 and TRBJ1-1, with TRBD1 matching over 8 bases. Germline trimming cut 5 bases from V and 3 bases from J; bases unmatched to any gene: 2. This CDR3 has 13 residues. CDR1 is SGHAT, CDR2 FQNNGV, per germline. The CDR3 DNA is TGTGCCAGCAGCCAGACAGGGGACACTGAAGCTTTCTTT. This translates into CASSQTGDTEAFF.

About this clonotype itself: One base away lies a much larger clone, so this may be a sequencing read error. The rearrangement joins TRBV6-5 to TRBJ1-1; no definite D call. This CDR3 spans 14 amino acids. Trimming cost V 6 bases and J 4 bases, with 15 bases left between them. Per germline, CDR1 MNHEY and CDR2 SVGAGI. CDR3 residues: CASSVDRRSTEAFF. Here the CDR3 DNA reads TGTGCCAGCAGCGTCGACCGGAGGAGCACTGAAGCTTTCTTT.

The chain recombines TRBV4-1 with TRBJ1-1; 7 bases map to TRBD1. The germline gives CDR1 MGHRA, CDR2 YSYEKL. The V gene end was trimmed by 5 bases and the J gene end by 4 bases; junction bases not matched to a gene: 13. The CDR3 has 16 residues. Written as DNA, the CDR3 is TGCGCCAGCAGCTCAGAGGGGAGGGGGCGCCGCACTGAAGCTTTCTTT. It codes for CASSSEGRGRRTEAFF.

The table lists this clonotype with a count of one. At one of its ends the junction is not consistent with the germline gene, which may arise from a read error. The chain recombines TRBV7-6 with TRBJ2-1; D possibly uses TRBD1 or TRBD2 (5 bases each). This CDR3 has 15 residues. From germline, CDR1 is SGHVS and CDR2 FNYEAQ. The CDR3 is CAGSLARTGRNEQFF. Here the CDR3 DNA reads TGCGCCGGCAGCTTAGCGAGGACGGGACGAAATGAGCAGTTCTTC.

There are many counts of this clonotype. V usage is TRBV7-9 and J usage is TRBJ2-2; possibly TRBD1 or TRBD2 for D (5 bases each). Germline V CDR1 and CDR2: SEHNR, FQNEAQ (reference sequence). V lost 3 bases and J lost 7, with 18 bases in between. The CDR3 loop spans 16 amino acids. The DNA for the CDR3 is TGTGCCAGCAGCTTTGCCTCGAGGGACGGTGTCGGGGAGCTGTTTTTT. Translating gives CASSFASRDGVGELFF.

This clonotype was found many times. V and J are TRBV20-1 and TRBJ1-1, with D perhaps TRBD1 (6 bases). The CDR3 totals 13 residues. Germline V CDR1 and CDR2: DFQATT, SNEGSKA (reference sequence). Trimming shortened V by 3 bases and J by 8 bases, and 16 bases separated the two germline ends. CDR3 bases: TGCAGTGCTAGGGCGGACAGCCCCGGCGAAGCTTTCTTT. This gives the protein CSARADSPGEAFF.

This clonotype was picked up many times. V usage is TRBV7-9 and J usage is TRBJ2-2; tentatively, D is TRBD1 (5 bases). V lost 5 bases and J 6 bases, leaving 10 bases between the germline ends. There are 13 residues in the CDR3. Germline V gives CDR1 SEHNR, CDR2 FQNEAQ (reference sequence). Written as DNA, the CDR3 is TGTGCCAGCAGCCACAGGTCTTCCGGGGAGCTGTTTTTT. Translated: CASSHRSSGELFF.

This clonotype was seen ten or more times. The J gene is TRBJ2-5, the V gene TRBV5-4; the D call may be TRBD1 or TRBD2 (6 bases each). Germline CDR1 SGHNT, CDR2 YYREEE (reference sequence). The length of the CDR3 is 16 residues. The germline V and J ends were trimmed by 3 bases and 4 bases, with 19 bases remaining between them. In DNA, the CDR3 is TGTGCCAGCAGCTCACCCGGGGGCGTTGGTGCAGAGACCCAGTACTTC. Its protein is CASSSPGGVGAETQYF.

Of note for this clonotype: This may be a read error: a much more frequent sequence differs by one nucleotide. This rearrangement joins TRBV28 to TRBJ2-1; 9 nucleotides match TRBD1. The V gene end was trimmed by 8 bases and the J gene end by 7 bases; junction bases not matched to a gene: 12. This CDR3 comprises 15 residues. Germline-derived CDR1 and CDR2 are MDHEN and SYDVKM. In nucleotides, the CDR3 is TGTGCCAGCGGTCTAAGGACAGGGGATAGGAATGAGCAGTTCTTC. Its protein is CASGLRTGDRNEQFF.

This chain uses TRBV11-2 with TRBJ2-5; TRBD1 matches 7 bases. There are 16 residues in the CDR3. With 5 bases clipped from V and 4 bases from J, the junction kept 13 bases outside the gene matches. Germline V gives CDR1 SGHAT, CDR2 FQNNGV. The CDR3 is CASSRGPFRDRETQYF. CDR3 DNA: TGTGCCAGCAGCAGAGGCCCCTTCCGGGACAGAGAGACCCAGTACTTC.

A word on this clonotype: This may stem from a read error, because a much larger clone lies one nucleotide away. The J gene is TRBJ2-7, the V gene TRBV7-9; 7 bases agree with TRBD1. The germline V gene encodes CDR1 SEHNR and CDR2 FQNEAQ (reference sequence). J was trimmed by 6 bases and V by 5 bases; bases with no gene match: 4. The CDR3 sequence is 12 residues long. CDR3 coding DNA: TGTGCCAGCAGCGGGACAGCCTCCGAGCAGTACTTC. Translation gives CASSGTASEQYF.

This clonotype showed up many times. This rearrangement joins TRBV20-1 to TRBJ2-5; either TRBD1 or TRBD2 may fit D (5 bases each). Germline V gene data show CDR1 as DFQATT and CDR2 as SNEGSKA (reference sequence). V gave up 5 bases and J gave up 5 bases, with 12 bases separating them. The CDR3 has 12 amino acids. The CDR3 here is CSALGVQETQYF. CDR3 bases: TGCAGTGCTCTGGGGGTCCAGGAGACCCAGTACTTC.

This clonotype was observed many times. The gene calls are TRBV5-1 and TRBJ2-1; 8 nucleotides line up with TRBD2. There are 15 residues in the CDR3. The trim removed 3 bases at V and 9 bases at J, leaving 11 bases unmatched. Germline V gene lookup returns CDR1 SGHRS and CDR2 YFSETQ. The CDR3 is CASSWTPGLDAEQFF. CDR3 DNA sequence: TGCGCCAGCAGCTGGACACCGGGACTAGACGCTGAGCAGTTCTTC.

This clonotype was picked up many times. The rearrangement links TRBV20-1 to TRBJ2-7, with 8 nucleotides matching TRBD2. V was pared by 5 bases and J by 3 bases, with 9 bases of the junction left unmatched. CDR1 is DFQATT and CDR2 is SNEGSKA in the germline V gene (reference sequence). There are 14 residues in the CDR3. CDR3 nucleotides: TGCAGTGCTGAAGATGAGGGACTAGGCTACGAGCAGTACTTC. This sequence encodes CSAEDEGLGYEQYF.

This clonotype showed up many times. As DNA, the CDR3 is TGCAGTGCTACCGGGACCTTAGTAGACTATGGCTACACCTTC. The encoded protein is CSATGTLVDYGYTF. J is TRBJ1-2 and V is TRBV20-1; TRBD1 is a possible D gene (5 bases). Germline V gene sequence: CDR1 DFQATT, CDR2 SNEGSKA (reference sequence). Trimming removed 4 bases from V and 3 bases from J, with 15 bases in between. The CDR3 has 14 residues.

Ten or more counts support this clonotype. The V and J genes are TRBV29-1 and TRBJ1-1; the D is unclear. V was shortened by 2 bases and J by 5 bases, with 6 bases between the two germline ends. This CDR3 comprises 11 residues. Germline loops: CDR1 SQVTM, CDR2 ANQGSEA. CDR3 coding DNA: TGCAGCGTTGAAAGGGTGACTGAAGCTTTCTTT. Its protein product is CSVERVTEAFF.

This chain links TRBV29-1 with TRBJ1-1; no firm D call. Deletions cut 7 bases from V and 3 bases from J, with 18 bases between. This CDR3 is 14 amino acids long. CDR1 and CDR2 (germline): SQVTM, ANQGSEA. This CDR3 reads CSAAPPGGYTEAFF. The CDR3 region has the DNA TGCAGCGCTGCCCCACCAGGAGGGTACACTGAAGCTTTCTTT.

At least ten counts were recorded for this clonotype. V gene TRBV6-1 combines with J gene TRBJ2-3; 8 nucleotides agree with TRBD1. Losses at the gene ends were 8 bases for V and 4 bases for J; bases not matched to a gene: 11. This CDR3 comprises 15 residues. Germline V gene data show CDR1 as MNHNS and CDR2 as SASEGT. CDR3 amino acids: CASRRDRRYSDTQYF. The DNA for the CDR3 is TGTGCCAGCCGCCGGGACAGGAGATATTCAGATACGCAGTATTTT.

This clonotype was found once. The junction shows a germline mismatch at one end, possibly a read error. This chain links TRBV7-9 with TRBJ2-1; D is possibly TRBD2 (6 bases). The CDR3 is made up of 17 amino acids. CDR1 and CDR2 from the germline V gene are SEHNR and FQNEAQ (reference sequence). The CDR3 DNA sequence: TGTGCCTGCAGCTCCCCCAGCGGTAGGGCCGCGGGGAATGAGCAGTTCTTC. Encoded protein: CACSSPSGRAAGNEQFF.

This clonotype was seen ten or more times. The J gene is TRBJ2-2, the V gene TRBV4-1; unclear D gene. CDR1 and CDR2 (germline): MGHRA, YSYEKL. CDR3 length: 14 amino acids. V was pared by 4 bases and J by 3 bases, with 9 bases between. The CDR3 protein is CASSPPRDTGELFF. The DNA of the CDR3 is TGCGCCAGCAGCCCCCCTCGGGACACCGGGGAGCTGTTTTTT.

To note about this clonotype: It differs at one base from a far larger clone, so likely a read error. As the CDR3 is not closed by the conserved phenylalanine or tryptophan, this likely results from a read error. CDR3 DNA: TGTGCCAGCAGTTTTACTAGCGGGGGCAATGAGCAGTTCCTC. As protein: CASSFTSGGNEQFL. V is TRBV12-3 or TRBV12-4 and J is TRBJ2-1, with 11 bases that match TRBD2. V was pared by 3 bases and J by 6 bases, with 1 base of the junction left unmatched. This CDR3 contains 14 residues.